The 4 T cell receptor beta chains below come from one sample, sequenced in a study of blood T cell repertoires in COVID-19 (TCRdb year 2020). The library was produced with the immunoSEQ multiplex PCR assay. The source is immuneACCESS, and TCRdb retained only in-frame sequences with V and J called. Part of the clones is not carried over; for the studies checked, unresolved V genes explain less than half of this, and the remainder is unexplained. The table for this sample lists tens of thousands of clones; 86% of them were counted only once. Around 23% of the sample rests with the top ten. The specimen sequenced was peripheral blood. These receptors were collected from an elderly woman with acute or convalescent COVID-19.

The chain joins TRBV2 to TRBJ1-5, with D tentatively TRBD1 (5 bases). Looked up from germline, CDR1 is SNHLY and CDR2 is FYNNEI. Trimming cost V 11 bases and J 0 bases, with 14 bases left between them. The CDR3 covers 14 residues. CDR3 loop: CASADNYSNQPQHF. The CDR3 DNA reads TGTGCCTCCGCGGACAATTATAGCAATCAGCCCCAGCATTTT.

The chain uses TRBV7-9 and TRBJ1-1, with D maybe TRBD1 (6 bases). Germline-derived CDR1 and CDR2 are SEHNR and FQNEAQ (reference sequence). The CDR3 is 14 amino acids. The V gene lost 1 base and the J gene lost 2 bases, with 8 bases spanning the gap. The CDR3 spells CASSLGGRNTEAFF. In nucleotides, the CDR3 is TGTGCCAGCAGCTTAGGGGGGCGAAACACTGAAGCTTTCTTT.

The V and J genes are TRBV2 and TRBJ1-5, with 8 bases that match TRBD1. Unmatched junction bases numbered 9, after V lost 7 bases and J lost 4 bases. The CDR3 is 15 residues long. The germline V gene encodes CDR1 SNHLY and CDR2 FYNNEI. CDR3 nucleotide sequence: TGTGCCAGCACTAGGGGTACAGGGGGTAATCAGCCCCAGCATTTT. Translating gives CASTRGTGGNQPQHF.

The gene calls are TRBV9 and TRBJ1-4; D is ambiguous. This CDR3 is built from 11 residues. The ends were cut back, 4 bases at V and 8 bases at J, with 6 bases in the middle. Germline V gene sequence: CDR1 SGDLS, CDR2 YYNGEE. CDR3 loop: CASSNSEKLFF. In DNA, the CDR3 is TGTGCCAGCAGCAATAGCGAAAAACTGTTTTTT.